This TCR beta chain was recovered during a study of shared clonotypes between healthy human individuals. Study background: The composition of the donors was two women and a few men aged 18 to 49.

Trimming took 4 bases from V and 3 from J; bases not matched to a gene: 3. The CDR3 consists of 14 residues. In germline, CDR1 is MNHEY, CDR2 SMNVEV (reference sequence). TCRdb's copy holds only in-frame clones and misses some; the assay was immunoSEQ multiplex PCR. The repertoire holds about 450,000 clones, with around 79% as singletons. The sequencing input was PBMCs. The TCR sequence derives from a middle-aged woman in good health. Some clones in this sample may be carry-over from other donors' samples. The chain joins TRBV27 to TRBJ2-7; TRBD1 aligns across 10 bases. This CDR3 reads CASSYGTGDYEQYF. In DNA form, the CDR3 reads TGTGCCAGCAGTTACGGGACAGGGGACTACGAGCAGTACTTC.